One sample yielded the 21 T cell receptor beta chains listed below, sequenced in a study of T cells after yellow fever vaccination. TCRdb reprocessed the 5' RACE reads with MiXCR, giving one entry per CDR3 protein. This sample has 200,000 to 250,000 distinct CDR3 sequences; approximately 3% occur once, and the top ten carry 3.2%. The material sequenced was CD4+ T cells sorted from PBMCs, taken 10 days after the yellow fever booster vaccination. Receptors were obtained from a young man who received the YFV17D yellow fever vaccine.

The table lists this clonotype with many counts. The chain recombines TRBV7-9 with TRBJ2-1, with D maybe TRBD2 (6 bases). Germline V gene data show CDR1 as SEHNR and CDR2 as FQNEAQ (reference sequence). This CDR3 region has 13 residues. V dropped 5 bases and J dropped 9 bases, with 14 bases sitting between them. CDR3 in amino acids: CASSLNSGGEQFF. CDR3 nucleotides: TGTGCCAGCAGCCTAAACTCCGGGGGTGAGCAGTTCTTC.

The genes are TRBV12-3 or TRBV12-4 and TRBJ1-6; 7 nucleotides agree with TRBD1. J lost 7 bases, V lost 6 bases, and 9 bases had no gene match. This CDR3 spans 15 amino acids. The chain's CDR3 is CASRDAGQPNSPLHF. CDR3 nucleotides: TGTGCCAGCAGGGACGCGGGACAGCCAAATTCACCCCTCCACTTT.

In its sample, this clonotype was seen many times. V gene TRBV7-9 combines with J gene TRBJ1-1; D ambiguous. V was trimmed by 6 bases and J by 5 bases, leaving 10 bases between them. CDR1 is SEHNR, CDR2 FQNEAQ, per germline (reference sequence). CDR3 size: 12 residues. CDR3 in DNA: TGTGCCAGCAGTCTTTATCTTACTGAAGCTTTCTTT. It is translated as CASSLYLTEAFF.

A few counts support this clonotype. The chain recombines TRBV15 with TRBJ2-7; 7 bases match TRBD1. The CDR3 is 19 residues long. With V trimmed by 4 bases and J by 1 base, 19 bases remained unmatched. Germline V gene data show CDR1 as LNHNV and CDR2 as YYDKDF (reference sequence). The CDR3 reads CATSTPFPAGTEISYEQYF. For the CDR3, the DNA is TGTGCCACCAGCACCCCATTCCCCGCCGGGACAGAGATTTCCTACGAGCAGTACTTC.

This clonotype was observed at least ten times. The chain links TRBV5-8 to TRBJ1-1; 7 bases line up with TRBD1. Trimming took 5 bases from V and 0 from J; bases not matched to a gene: 7. Germline V gives CDR1 SGHTS, CDR2 YDEGEE. The CDR3 loop spans 15 amino acids. CDR3 loop: CASSRRDSLNTEAFF. For the CDR3, the DNA is TGTGCCAGCAGTAGACGGGACAGCCTGAACACTGAAGCTTTCTTT.

This clonotype has ten or more counts. The V and J genes are TRBV2 and TRBJ2-7; 9 bases match TRBD1. Germline V gives CDR1 SNHLY, CDR2 FYNNEI. The CDR3 runs 15 residues. With 6 bases clipped from V and 7 bases from J, the junction kept 13 bases outside the gene matches. The CDR3 DNA reads as TGTGCCAGCAGAACCGATGGACAGGGGTGGAAGGAGCAGTACTTC. Protein: CASRTDGQGWKEQYF.

This clonotype was picked up many times. The rearrangement uses TRBV5-5 and TRBJ1-3; no clear D gene. Germline values: CDR1 SGHKS, CDR2 YYEKEE (reference sequence). Trimming took 0 bases from V and 5 from J, leaving 12 bases between them. The CDR3 has 15 amino acids. CDR3 amino acids: CASSLVQSGRNTIYF. In DNA form, the CDR3 reads TGTGCCAGCAGCTTGGTGCAGTCCGGGAGAAACACCATATATTTT.

This clonotype was detected many times. This chain joins TRBV2 and TRBJ2-7, with D unclear. Per the germline V gene, CDR1 is SNHLY and CDR2 is FYNNEI. V shed 2 bases and J shed 1 base, with 3 bases lying between them. CDR3 length: 12 amino acids. CDR3 residues: CASSEWSYEQYF. In DNA, the CDR3 is TGTGCCAGCAGTGAATGGTCCTACGAGCAGTACTTC.

The rearrangement links TRBV7-3 to TRBJ2-1, with 7 bases fitting TRBD1. The CDR3 loop spans 13 amino acids. Germline V CDR1 and CDR2: SGHTA, FQGTGA. Trimming removed 4 bases from V and 9 bases from J; junction bases left unmatched: 6. In DNA form, the CDR3 reads TGTGCCAGCAGCTATGCAGGGGGTGGTGAGCAGTTCTTC. It translates to CASSYAGGGEQFF.

This clonotype was counted many times. The gene calls are TRBV7-2 and TRBJ1-1; D is perhaps TRBD1 (6 bases). The V end was cut by 5 bases, the J end by 2 bases, with 12 bases between. The CDR3 length is 14 residues. The V gene's germline CDR1 is SGHTA and CDR2 FQGNSA. The CDR3 nucleotides are TGTGCCAGCAGCCCGACAGGCTCTAACACTGAAGCTTTCTTT. This sequence encodes CASSPTGSNTEAFF.

This clonotype appeared many times. The rearrangement joins TRBV24-1 to TRBJ2-2; no firm D call. The CDR3 spans 15 residues. The germline V and J ends were trimmed by 5 bases and 4 bases, with 13 bases remaining between them. Germline V gene lookup returns CDR1 KGHDR and CDR2 SFDVKD. CDR3 coding DNA: TGTGCCACCAGTGGAGAAACATACGGCACCGGGGAGCTGTTTTTT. Translation gives CATSGETYGTGELFF.

This clonotype was counted only a few times. This chain connects TRBV5-4 to TRBJ2-2; a weak D match, TRBD2 (5 bases). The CDR3 has 13 amino acids. Trimming stripped 0 bases from V and 7 bases from J, with 7 bases between. Germline CDR1 SGHNT, CDR2 YYREEE (reference sequence). The DNA of the CDR3 is TGTGCCAGCAGCTTGGGAGGGATCGGGGAGCTGTTTTTT. Its protein is CASSLGGIGELFF.

In its sample, this clonotype was seen a few times. This chain uses TRBV25-1 with TRBJ2-5; 8 bases agree with TRBD2. Trimming cost V 2 bases and J 0 bases; bases outside gene matches: 8. The germline gives CDR1 MGHDK, CDR2 SYGVNS. The CDR3 runs 17 residues. The CDR3 reads CASSEGAGGTYQETQYF. Here the CDR3 DNA reads TGTGCCAGCAGTGAAGGGGCGGGGGGAACGTACCAAGAGACCCAGTACTTC.

This clonotype has ten or more counts. The chain recombines TRBV5-1 with TRBJ1-2; 9 nucleotides line up with TRBD1. The CDR3 is made up of 14 amino acids. J lost 2 bases, V lost 4 bases, and 3 bases had no gene match. Germline-derived CDR1 and CDR2 are SGHRS and YFSETQ. The CDR3 spells CASSAGTGNYGYTF. In DNA, the CDR3 is TGCGCCAGCAGCGCCGGGACAGGGAACTATGGCTACACCTTC.

This clonotype was seen at least ten times. The chain couples TRBV5-5 to TRBJ2-7; D perhaps matches TRBD1 (5 bases). V gave up 0 bases and J gave up 4 bases, with 5 bases separating them. Per the germline V gene, CDR1 is SGHKS and CDR2 is YYEKEE (reference sequence). The CDR3 spans 12 residues. The CDR3, as DNA: TGTGCCAGCAGCTTGGACAGGTACGAGCAGTACGTC. Residues: CASSLDRYEQYV.

This clonotype was recorded at least ten times. The chain uses TRBV15 and TRBJ2-1; 13 bases fit TRBD2. Germline V gene lookup returns CDR1 LNHNV and CDR2 YYDKDF (reference sequence). Unmatched junction bases numbered 7, after V lost 3 bases and J lost 5 bases. There are 17 residues in the CDR3. The CDR3 sequence is CATSSPGTSGIDNEQFF. Here the CDR3 DNA reads TGTGCCACCAGCAGCCCCGGGACTAGCGGGATCGACAATGAGCAGTTCTTC.

The chain combines TRBV7-9 with TRBJ2-1; D tentatively fits TRBD1 or TRBD2 (5 bases each). CDR1 is SEHNR, CDR2 FQNEAQ, per germline (reference sequence). V gave up 2 bases and J gave up 3 bases, with 14 bases separating them. The CDR3 totals 16 residues. CDR3: CASSLHGALVYNEQFF. The CDR3 nucleotides read TGTGCCAGCAGCTTACACGGGGCCCTTGTCTACAATGAGCAGTTCTTC.

The chain employs TRBV19 and TRBJ2-5, with D perhaps matching TRBD2 (5 bases). Germline values: CDR1 LNHDA, CDR2 SQIVND (reference sequence). The CDR3 sequence is 15 residues long. Trimming left V 4 bases short and J 2 bases short, with 14 bases between. The CDR3 region has the DNA TGTGCCAGTAGTACCTTCGGAGGCGCACAAGAGACCCAGTACTTC. Its translation is CASSTFGGAQETQYF.

This clonotype occurred many times. The rearrangement joins TRBV6-5 to TRBJ2-3, with D unclear. The V end lost 8 bases, the J end lost 7 bases, and 13 bases lay between the germline ends. Germline CDR1 and CDR2: MNHEY and SVGAGI. The CDR3 is 12 residues long. The CDR3 bases are TGTGCCAGCCAGACTGCTGGGCATACGCAGTATTTT. Protein: CASQTAGHTQYF.

A few counts support this clonotype. The chain joins TRBV6-6 to TRBJ2-1, with 9 nucleotides matching TRBD1. V shed 6 bases, J shed 9 bases, and the junction held 6 bases outside the gene matches. This CDR3 region has 13 residues. Per the germline V gene, CDR1 is MNHNY and CDR2 is SVGAGI (reference sequence). CDR3 amino acids: CASRDRGEGEQFF. CDR3 DNA: TGTGCCAGCAGGGACAGGGGTGAGGGTGAGCAGTTCTTC.

This clonotype was seen ten or more times. The V and J genes are TRBV12-3 or TRBV12-4 and TRBJ1-6; D may be TRBD1 (5 bases). Trimming cost V 8 bases and J 7 bases, with 12 bases left between them. CDR3 size: 13 residues. This CDR3 is CASVRERNSPLHF. CDR3 DNA sequence: TGTGCCAGCGTCAGGGAGAGAAATTCACCCCTCCACTTT.